This TCR beta chain was documented in a study of blood T cell repertoires in COVID-19. Per the original methods: Quantification of nucleated cells was approximated via reference gene primer amplification. TCRdb keeps only in-frame clones here, not all; method: immunoSEQ multiplex PCR. V and J calls and clone size come straight from that table; D and trimming were deduced from the DNA. The repertoire holds approximately 200,000 clones, with just under 90% as singletons. Trimming left V 3 bases short and J 1 base short, with 9 bases between. CDR3 length equals 14 residues. Germline assignment: CDR1 MDHEN and CDR2 SYDVKM.

The receptor was derived from a man aged 25-45 years with COVID-19, enrolled during active disease. Specimen: peripheral blood. V gene TRBV28 combines with J gene TRBJ1-2; maybe TRBD1 (6 bases). The CDR3 bases are TGTGCCAGCAGTTTGGACAGAAATAACTATGGCTACACCTTC. This gives the protein CASSLDRNNYGYTF.